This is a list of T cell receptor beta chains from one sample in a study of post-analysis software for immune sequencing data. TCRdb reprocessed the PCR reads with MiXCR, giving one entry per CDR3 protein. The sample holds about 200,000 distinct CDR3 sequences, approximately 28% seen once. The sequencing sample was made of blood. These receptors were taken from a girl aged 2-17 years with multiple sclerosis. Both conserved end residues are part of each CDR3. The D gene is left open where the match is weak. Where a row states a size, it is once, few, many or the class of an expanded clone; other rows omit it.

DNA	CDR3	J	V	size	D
TGTGCCAGCAGCCAACGTGGGGAGAACACTGAAGCTTTCTTT	CASSQRGENTEAFF	TRBJ1-1	TRBV3-1	.	.
TGCAGTGCTAGACAGAGATCTGGGGCCAACGTCCTGACTTTC	CSARQRSGANVLTF	TRBJ2-6	TRBV20-1	many	.
TGTGCCAGCAGCAAAGAGACTGCCCGCACAGATACGCAGTATTTT	CASSKETARTDTQYF	TRBJ2-3	TRBV7-2	.	.
TGTGCCAGCAGTGAACGGGGACATAGGGGAGATACGCAGTATTTT	CASSERGHRGDTQYF	TRBJ2-3	TRBV6-1	once	.
TGTGCCAGCAGCTTAGCGGCAGGGCATCGCGAGCAGTACTTC	CASSLAAGHREQYF	TRBJ2-7	TRBV7-8	many	.
TGTGCCAGCAGTGAAGCTCGAAGGACTAGCCCGAAGTCCTACGAGCAGTACTTC	CASSEARRTSPKSYEQYF	TRBJ2-7	TRBV2	few	TRBD2
TGCGCCAGCAGTCCTACGACCCGAGATGGCTACACCTTC	CASSPTTRDGYTF	TRBJ1-2	TRBV5-1	many	.
TGTGCCAGCAGTTTTAGACAGGTATCCCACGAGCAGTACTTC	CASSFRQVSHEQYF	TRBJ2-7	TRBV12-3/TRBV12-4	.	.
TGCAGTGCCCCCAGGGGGGGGTTGGGCACAGATACGCAGTATTTT	CSAPRGGLGTDTQYF	TRBJ2-3	TRBV20-1	many	.
TGCAGCACTAGCTACAATGAGCAGTTCTTC	CSTSYNEQFF	TRBJ2-1	TRBV29-1	.	.
TGTGCCAGCAGTTACACAGGGGTCGGTAGCGGGAGCAATGAGCAGTTCTTC	CASSYTGVGSGSNEQFF	TRBJ2-1	TRBV6-5	few	TRBD2
TGTGCCAGCAGGAGCACGGGACAGGGTGCCCACGAGCAGTACTTC	CASRSTGQGAHEQYF	TRBJ2-7	TRBV12-3/TRBV12-4	few	TRBD1
TGTGCCGGCAGCCAAGGTCAGGGGGCGTGGAACGAGCAGTACTTC	CAGSQGQGAWNEQYF	TRBJ2-7	TRBV3-1	.	TRBD1
TGTGCCAGCAGCCCTAGCGGGAGCCCGAGAGCAGATACGCAGTATTTT	CASSPSGSPRADTQYF	TRBJ2-3	TRBV12-3/TRBV12-4	.	TRBD2
TGCAGTGCTAGAGATGCGGGACCTAGACGACGTCTAGGGTCCTACAATGAGCAGTTCTTC	CSARDAGPRRRLGSYNEQFF	TRBJ2-1	TRBV20-1	many	.
TGTGCCAGCAGCTCCGGACCGGGACTAGCTAGCGATGAGCAGTTCTTC	CASSSGPGLASDEQFF	TRBJ2-1	TRBV7-2	few	TRBD2
TGTGCCACCAGCAGAGATCAAGGGAATCTCGGCACAGATACGCAGTATTTT	CATSRDQGNLGTDTQYF	TRBJ2-3	TRBV15	many	.
TGTGCCAGCAGCCCAGGGGAGGACTATGGCTACACCTTC	CASSPGEDYGYTF	TRBJ1-2	TRBV14	many	.
TGCAGTGCCGGACCCTATCTGGGGACCGCCGGGTATGGCTACACCTTC	CSAGPYLGTAGYGYTF	TRBJ1-2	TRBV20-1	.	.
TGTGCCAGTCAAGGACTAGCGGGAGAATACAATGAGCAGTTCTTC	CASQGLAGEYNEQFF	TRBJ2-1	TRBV19	many	TRBD2
TGCAGTACCGCCGGGACAGCGAGTCACTATGGCTACACCTTC	CSTAGTASHYGYTF	TRBJ1-2	TRBV20-1	few	TRBD1
TGTGCCAGCAGCCAAACAGGGGTTAGCTATGGCTACACCTTC	CASSQTGVSYGYTF	TRBJ1-2	TRBV6-6	few	TRBD1
TGTGCCAGCAGTTTAGGACCCACAAGGACCCGCGAAGGGGTCACAGATACGCAGTATTTT	CASSLGPTRTREGVTDTQYF	TRBJ2-3	TRBV28	.	.
TGTGCCAGTCAGAGGGGGGGGATGACTGAAGCTTTCTTT	CASQRGGMTEAFF	TRBJ1-1	TRBV6-6	few	.
TGTGCCAGCAGCTCCGGGACGGCACTATCACCCCTCCACTTT	CASSSGTALSPLHF	TRBJ1-6	TRBV7-9	.	.
TGCAGTGCTTACTCGGACCTTCGGACAGATACGCAGTATTTT	CSAYSDLRTDTQYF	TRBJ2-3	TRBV20-1	many	.
TGTGCCAGCAGTGAACAGGGGGCCTACAATGAGCAGTTCTTC	CASSEQGAYNEQFF	TRBJ2-1	TRBV2	.	TRBD1
TGTGCCAGCAGGAATTTGAACAATGAGCAGTTCTTC	CASRNLNNEQFF	TRBJ2-1	TRBV6-4	.	.
TGCAGTGCTAGCCCTACCTCGACAGGCTACGAGCAGTACTTC	CSASPTSTGYEQYF	TRBJ2-7	TRBV20-1	.	.
TGTGCCAGCCACGGGACTAGTGGGCACGAGCAGTACTTC	CASHGTSGHEQYF	TRBJ2-7	TRBV6-1	many	TRBD2
TGTGCCAGCAGCTTAGTAGGCTCCAATTATGAAAAACTGTTTTTT	CASSLVGSNYEKLFF	TRBJ1-4	TRBV7-6	.	.
TGTGCCAGCTCCTCGGGACAGTTCTGTGGCTACACCTTC	CASSSGQFCGYTF	TRBJ1-2	TRBV18	.	TRBD1
TGTGTCAGCAGTTCTCTCAAAAGCTGGCAGGGGTTCGACTATGGCTACACCTTC	CVSSSLKSWQGFDYGYTF	TRBJ1-2	TRBV6-2/TRBV6-3	.	.
TGTGCCAGCAGTTTGTCCCAAAGCCGAAAACTGTTTTTT	CASSLSQSRKLFF	TRBJ1-4	TRBV28	.	.
TGTGCCAGCTCTCAGGGGGCCCCCGGTAACACTGAAGCTTTCTTT	CASSQGAPGNTEAFF	TRBJ1-1	TRBV18	.	TRBD1
TGTGCCAGCAGCTCGGGGGCCCCGCGCAATGAGCAGTTCTTC	CASSSGAPRNEQFF	TRBJ2-1	TRBV7-2	many	.
TGCAGTGCTAGAGATGGGTTTAAAAACATTCAGTACTTC	CSARDGFKNIQYF	TRBJ2-4	TRBV20-1	many	.
TGCAGTGCTAGAGATCCCTGGCAGGGTGGCGAGCAGTTCTTC	CSARDPWQGGEQFF	TRBJ2-1	TRBV20-1	.	.
TGTGCCAGCAGTTCGGGACAGTTCCGAGACGAGCAGTACTTC	CASSSGQFRDEQYF	TRBJ2-7	TRBV28	.	TRBD1
TGCAGTGTGAGCCCACCCTATGGGGCATCAACTAATGAAAAACTGTTTTTT	CSVSPPYGASTNEKLFF	TRBJ1-4	TRBV20-1	many	.
TGTGCAACGGGAGGTGGGGACAATGAGCAGTTCTTC	CATGGGDNEQFF	TRBJ2-1	TRBV7-9	.	TRBD2
TGCGCCAGCAGCTTAGGCCAGATGCAAGAGACCCAGTACTTC	CASSLGQMQETQYF	TRBJ2-5	TRBV5-1	many	.
TGCGCCAGCAGCTTAGTCGACAGGGGAGGCACTGAAGCTTTCTTT	CASSLVDRGGTEAFF	TRBJ1-1	TRBV5-1	.	TRBD1